This T cell receptor beta chain originates from a study of CD8 T cells in Susac syndrome. Comments on this clonotype: The antigen is not known.

Reverse transcription used about 0.45 to 1 ug RNA and random hexamers. The authors amplified TCR beta CDR3 across 54 Vbeta and 13 Jbeta using immunoSEQ multiplex PCR. Using its own MiXCR run on the immunoSEQ multiplex PCR reads, TCRdb lists one record per CDR3 protein. This sample has 210,000 or so distinct CDR3 sequences, with about 95% found just once. V lost 6 bases, J lost 9 bases, and 15 bases lay in between. The CDR3 is made up of 13 amino acids. CDR1 and CDR2 from the germline V gene are MNHEY and SVGEGT. TCR beta sequencing was performed on blood CD8+ and CD4+ T cells. Whole-study findings and limits: CD4+ repertoires of Susac syndrome patients lacked detectable clonal expansion.

Material for sequencing was CD4+ T cells from PBMCs. This clonotype was sampled from a human donor with Susac syndrome. This chain uses TRBV6-2 or TRBV6-3 with TRBJ1-5; possible D gene TRBD1, 5 bases. CDR3 amino acids: CASRGRLNSPQHF. The CDR3 DNA follows: TGTGCCAGCAGGGGACGTCTAAATTCGCCCCAGCATTTT.